The subject of this entry is one TCR beta chain. This clone has only a few counts. Its antigen is unknown. No clone much larger than this one lies a single base away; base qualities are absent. The CDR3 sequence holds 17 residues, the cysteine and phenylalanine included. Only the CDR3 portion is preserved as DNA: 51 bases, with reading frame beginning at the first base. From the germline V gene, CDR1 is MDHEN and CDR2 is SYDVKM. Trimming takes 3 bases off V and 0 bases off J; junction bases not matched to a gene: 10. Library construction relied on the immunoSEQ multiplex PCR assay. To provide template for TCR sequencing, every sample had RNA extracted and reverse transcribed into cDNA. First-strand cDNA was synthesized using SuperScript III with a 2:1 mix of oligo-dT and random hexamers. A synthetic immune receptor repertoire was used to assess amplification bias, and residual bias was removed computationally. The published analysis was carried out like this. After raw reads were preprocessed to remove errors, the CDR3 was defined following IMGT conventions as running from the conserved cysteine to phenylalanine. To get clonality, Shannon entropy was normalized by log2 of the number of productive unique TCRs and the result was subtracted from 1. CD4 or CD8 identity of scalp clones was inferred by cross-referencing scalp TCRbeta sequences with sorted blood CD4 and CD8 repertoires. TCRdb carries this immuneACCESS record with in-frame sequences only. Its versions omit some clonotypes, under half of them owing to an unresolved V gene in the studies checked, with the rest unexplained. V and J calls and clone size come straight from that table; D and trimming were deduced from the DNA. The sample yields about 290,000 clones; 58% were counted once. The ten largest clones capture approximately 1.8% of the sample.

The data derive from a study of CD8+ T cells in alopecia areata (dated by TCRdb to the late 2010s). Context from the whole study: Treated patients were enrolled in an open-label pilot trial of oral tofacitinib, 5 to 10 mg twice daily, for moderate-to-severe alopecia areata. immunoSEQ multiplex PCR using 35 Vbeta forward primers and 13 Jbeta reverse primers was used to amplify TCRbeta CDR3 regions. Scalp clonality was compared across normal scalp (n=4), patchy alopecia areata scalp (n=8), and alopecia totalis/universalis scalp (n=8). Patients stayed on tofacitinib for 6 to 18 months and then had 6 months of follow-up off drug so that delayed response and recurrence could be assessed. In humans, TCRbeta sequencing was performed on scalp tissue and on sorted CD4+ and CD8+ peripheral blood T cells from healthy controls and from patients with patchy or totalis/universalis alopecia areata. High-throughput TCRbeta sequencing was used to examine T cell clonal expansion in alopecia areata in both the C3H/HeJ mouse model and human patients. The SALT score, which quantifies the percentage of affected scalp surface area, was used to measure disease severity in treated patients. Biopsies were taken from tofacitinib-treated patients at baseline and again at 4 and 24 weeks into treatment, and several of those patients also had a later scalp biopsy. RNA came from the PAXgene miRNA kit for fixed scalp, the miRNeasy kit for PBMCs, and the RNeasy kit for mouse skin.

Read against the paper, the sample's time point label means: 20 to 30 weeks on oral tofacitinib. What the treatment or condition label conveys for this sample: oral pan-JAK inhibitor, 5-10 mg twice daily. Lesional scalp punch biopsies and peripheral blood were collected from alopecia areata patients. PBMCs were isolated by density centrifugation and stained for CD3, CD4 and CD8, after which CD4+ and CD8+ T cells were sorted on a FACSAria. The full study reports these points: Compared with mice, TCR sequences shared between patients were less clear, possibly partly because of HLA diversity across the patient population. Tofacitinib significantly lowered scalp clonality and the number of expanded CD8+ clones among the top 100 scalp clones. Higher clonality and more expanded CD8+ clones were observed in lesional scalp than in normal scalp, particularly in alopecia totalis/universalis, a finding suggestive of antigenic drive. Resident alphabeta T cells in normal human skin are also sequenced, complicating scalp TCR repertoire analysis, unlike mouse skin dominated by gammadelta T cells. Because the treated cohort was small and had only one nonresponder, larger studies are needed to examine links between baseline CD8+ expansion and response. During tofacitinib treatment, many expanded lesional clones stuck around in both scalp and blood, and this persistence may partly explain why relapse happens after treatment is stopped.

The receptor's source is a human donor with alopecia areata. This chain is built from TRBV28 and TRBJ1-1, with 7 bases matching TRBD1. Here the sequenced sample was CD4+ T cells sorted from blood, taken at week 24, from a patient treated with tofacitinib. The sequenced DNA: TGTGCCAGCAGTTTTGTCAGGGCGAGGGGGCTGAACACTGAAGCTTTCTTT. The translation is CASSFVRARGLNTEAFF. Full variable domain (CDR3 extended with the reference TRBV28 and TRBJ1-1 proteins): DVKVTQSSRYLVKRTGEKVFLECVQDMDHENMFWYRQDPGLGLRLIYFSYDVKMKEKGDIPEGYSVSREKKERFSLILESASTNQTSMYLCASSFVRARGLNTEAFFGQGTRLTVV.